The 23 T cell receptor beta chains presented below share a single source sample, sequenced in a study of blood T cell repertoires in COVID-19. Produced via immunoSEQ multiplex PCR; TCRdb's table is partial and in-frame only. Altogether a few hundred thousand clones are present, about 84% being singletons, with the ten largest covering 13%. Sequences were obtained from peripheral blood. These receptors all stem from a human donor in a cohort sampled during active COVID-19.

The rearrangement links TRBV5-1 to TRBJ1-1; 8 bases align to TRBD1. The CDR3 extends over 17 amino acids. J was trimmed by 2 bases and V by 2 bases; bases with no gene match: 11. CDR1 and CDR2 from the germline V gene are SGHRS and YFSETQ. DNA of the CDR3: TGCGCCAGCAGCTTTAGTTCGATCGGACAGGGTAACACTGAAGCTTTCTTT. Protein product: CASSFSSIGQGNTEAFF.

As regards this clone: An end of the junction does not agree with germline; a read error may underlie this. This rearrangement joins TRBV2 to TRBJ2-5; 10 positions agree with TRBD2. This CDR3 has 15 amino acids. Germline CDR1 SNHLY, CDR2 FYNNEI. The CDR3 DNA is TGTGCCAGCAGCCACCAGCGGGAGGGCCAAAAGACCCAGTACTTC. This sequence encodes CASSHQREGQKTQYF.

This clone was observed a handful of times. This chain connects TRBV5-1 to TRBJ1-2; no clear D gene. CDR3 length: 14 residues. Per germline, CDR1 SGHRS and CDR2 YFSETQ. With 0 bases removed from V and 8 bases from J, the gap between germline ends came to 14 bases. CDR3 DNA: TGCGCCAGCAGCTTGGATCGGTTCGGAGAAGGCTACACCTTC. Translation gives CASSLDRFGEGYTF.

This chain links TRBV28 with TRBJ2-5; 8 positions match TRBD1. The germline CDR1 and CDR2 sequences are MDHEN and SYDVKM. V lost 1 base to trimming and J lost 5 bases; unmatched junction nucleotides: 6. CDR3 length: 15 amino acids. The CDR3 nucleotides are TGTGCCAGCAGTTTATCGGCAGGGGGCACGGAGACCCAGTACTTC. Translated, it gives CASSLSAGGTETQYF.

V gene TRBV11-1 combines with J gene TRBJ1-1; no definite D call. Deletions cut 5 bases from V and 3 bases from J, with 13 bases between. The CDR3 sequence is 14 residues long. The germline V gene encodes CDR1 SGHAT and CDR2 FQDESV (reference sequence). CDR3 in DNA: TGTGCCAGCAGCCCCCCGCGGATGGACACTGAAGCTTTCTTT. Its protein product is CASSPPRMDTEAFF.

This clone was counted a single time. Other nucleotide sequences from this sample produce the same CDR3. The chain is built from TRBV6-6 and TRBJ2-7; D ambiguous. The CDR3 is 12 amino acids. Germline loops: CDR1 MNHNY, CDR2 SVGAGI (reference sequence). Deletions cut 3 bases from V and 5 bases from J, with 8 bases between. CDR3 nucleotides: TGTGCCAGCAGTTATCGCGTCCACGAGCAGTACTTC. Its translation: CASSYRVHEQYF.

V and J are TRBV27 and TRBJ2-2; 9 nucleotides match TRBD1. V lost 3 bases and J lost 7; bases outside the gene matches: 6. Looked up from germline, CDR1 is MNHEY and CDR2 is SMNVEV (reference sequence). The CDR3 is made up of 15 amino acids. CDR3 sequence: CASSFRQGGSGELFF. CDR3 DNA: TGTGCCAGCAGTTTCCGACAGGGGGGAAGCGGGGAGCTGTTTTTT.

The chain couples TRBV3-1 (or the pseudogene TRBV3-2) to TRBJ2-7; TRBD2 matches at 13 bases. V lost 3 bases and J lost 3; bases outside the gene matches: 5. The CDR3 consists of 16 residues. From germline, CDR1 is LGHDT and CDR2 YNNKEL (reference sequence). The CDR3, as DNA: TGTGCCAGCAGCCATTCCGGACTAGCGGGGGACTACGAGCAGTACTTC. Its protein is CASSHSGLAGDYEQYF.

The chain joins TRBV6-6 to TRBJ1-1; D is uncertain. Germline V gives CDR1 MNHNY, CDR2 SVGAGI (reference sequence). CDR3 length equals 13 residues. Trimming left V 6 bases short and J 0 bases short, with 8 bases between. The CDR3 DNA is TGTGCCAGCAGCTCTCAGTTGAACACTGAAGCTTTCTTT. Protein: CASSSQLNTEAFF.

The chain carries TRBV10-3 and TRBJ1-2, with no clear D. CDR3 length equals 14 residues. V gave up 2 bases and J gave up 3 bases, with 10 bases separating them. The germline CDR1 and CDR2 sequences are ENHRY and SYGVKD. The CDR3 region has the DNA TGTGCCATCAGTGAGGGCCCTGATGACTATGGCTACACCTTC. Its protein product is CAISEGPDDYGYTF.

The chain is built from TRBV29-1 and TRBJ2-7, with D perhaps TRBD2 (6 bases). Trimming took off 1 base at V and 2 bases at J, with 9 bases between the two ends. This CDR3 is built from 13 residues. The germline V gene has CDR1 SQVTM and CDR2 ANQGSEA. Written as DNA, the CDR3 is TGCAGCGTTGAAGTAGCGGCAACCTACGAGCAGTACTTC. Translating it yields CSVEVAATYEQYF.

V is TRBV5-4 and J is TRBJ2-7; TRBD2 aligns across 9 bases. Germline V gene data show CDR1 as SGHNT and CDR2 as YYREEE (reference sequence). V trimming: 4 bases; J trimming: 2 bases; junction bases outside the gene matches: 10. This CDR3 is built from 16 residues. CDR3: CASSVGASGATYEQYF. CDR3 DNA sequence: TGTGCCAGCAGCGTGGGGGCTAGCGGGGCAACCTACGAGCAGTACTTC.

The CDR3 DNA sequence: TGTGCCAGCAGCCCCCCGGGCGGGGGTTTGAACACCGGGGAGCTGTTTTTT. Translating gives CASSPPGGGLNTGELFF. The genes are TRBV5-4 and TRBJ2-2; 7 bases align to TRBD2. J was trimmed by 1 base and V by 4 bases; bases with no gene match: 10. The CDR3 runs to 17 residues. Germline V gene sequence: CDR1 SGHNT, CDR2 YYREEE (reference sequence).

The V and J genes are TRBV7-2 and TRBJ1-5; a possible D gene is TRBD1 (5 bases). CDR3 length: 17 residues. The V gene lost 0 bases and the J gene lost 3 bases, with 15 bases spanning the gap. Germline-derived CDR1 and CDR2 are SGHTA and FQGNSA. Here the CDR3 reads CASSLAGSDTYNQPQHF. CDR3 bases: TGTGCCAGCAGCTTAGCCGGGTCGGACACCTACAATCAGCCCCAGCATTTT. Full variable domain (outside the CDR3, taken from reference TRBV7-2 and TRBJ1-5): GAGVSQSPSNKVTEKGKDVELRCDPISGHTALYWYRQSLGQGLEFLIYFQGNSAPDKSGLPSDRFSAERTGGSVSTLTIQRTQQEDSAVYLCASSLAGSDTYNQPQHFGDGTRLSIL.

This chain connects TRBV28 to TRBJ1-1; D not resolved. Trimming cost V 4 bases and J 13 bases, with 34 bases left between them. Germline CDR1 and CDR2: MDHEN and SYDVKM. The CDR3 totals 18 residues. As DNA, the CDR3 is TGTGCCAGCAGTTCAATTGACGCGGTCTACCAAACCTATTCAAGCTTTTTCTTT. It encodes CASSSIDAVYQTYSSFFF.

The CDR3 DNA reads as TGTGCCAGCAGCTCCGGGGGTCTCCTCCCCAATCAGCCCCAGCATTTT. Protein: CASSSGGLLPNQPQHF. The chain combines TRBV7-2 with TRBJ1-5; possibly TRBD1 for D (5 bases). The germline gives CDR1 SGHTA, CDR2 FQGNSA. The CDR3 is made up of 16 amino acids. Between the trimmed V and J ends, which lost 4 bases and 3 bases, there was a span of 16 bases.

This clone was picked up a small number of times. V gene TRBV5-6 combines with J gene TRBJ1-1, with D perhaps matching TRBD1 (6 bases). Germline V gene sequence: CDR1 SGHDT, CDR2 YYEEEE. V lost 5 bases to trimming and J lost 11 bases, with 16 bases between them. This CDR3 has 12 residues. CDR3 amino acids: CASSPDRLWAFF. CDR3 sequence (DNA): TGTGCCAGCAGTCCCGACAGGCTTTGGGCTTTCTTT.

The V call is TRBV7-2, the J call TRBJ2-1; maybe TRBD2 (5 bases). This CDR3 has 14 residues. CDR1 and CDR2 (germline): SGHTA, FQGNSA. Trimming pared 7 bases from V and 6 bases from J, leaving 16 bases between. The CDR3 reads CASTQGSGLNEQFF. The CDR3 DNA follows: TGTGCCAGCACCCAAGGTTCAGGACTCAATGAGCAGTTCTTC.

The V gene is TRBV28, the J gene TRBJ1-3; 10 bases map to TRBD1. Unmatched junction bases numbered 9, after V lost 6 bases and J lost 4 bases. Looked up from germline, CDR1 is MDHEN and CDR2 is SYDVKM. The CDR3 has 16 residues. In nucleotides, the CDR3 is TGTGCCAGCAGATCCGACAGGGGGCGAGGGGGAAACACCATATATTTT. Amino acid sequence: CASRSDRGRGGNTIYF.

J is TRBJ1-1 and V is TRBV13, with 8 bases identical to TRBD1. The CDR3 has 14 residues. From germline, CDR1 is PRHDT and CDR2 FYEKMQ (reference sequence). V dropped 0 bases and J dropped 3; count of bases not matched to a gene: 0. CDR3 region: CASSLGDRDTEAFF. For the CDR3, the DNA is TGTGCCAGCAGCTTAGGGGACAGGGACACTGAAGCTTTCTTT.

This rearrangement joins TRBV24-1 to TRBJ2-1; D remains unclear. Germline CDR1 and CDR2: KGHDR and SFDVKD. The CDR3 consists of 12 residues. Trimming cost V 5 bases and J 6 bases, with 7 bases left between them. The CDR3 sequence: CATSGTVNEQFF. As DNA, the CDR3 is TGTGCCACCAGTGGTACGGTCAATGAGCAGTTCTTC.

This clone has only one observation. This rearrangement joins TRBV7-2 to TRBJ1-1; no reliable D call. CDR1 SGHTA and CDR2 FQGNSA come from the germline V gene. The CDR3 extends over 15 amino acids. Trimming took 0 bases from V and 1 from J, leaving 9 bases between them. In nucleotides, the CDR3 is TGTGCCAGCAGCTTAGCGGCCAACCGGAACACTGAAGCTTTCTTT. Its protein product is CASSLAANRNTEAFF.

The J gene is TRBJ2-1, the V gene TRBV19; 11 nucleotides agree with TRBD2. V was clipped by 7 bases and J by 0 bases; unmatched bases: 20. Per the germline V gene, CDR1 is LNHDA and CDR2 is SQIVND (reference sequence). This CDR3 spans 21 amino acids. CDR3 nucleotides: TGTGCCAGTAAAGGGGGGCCTGGGACTAGCGGAACTATTAACTCCTACAATGAGCAGTTCTTC. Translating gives CASKGGPGTSGTINSYNEQFF. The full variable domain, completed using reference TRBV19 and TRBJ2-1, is DGGITQSPKYLFRKEGQNVTLSCEQNLNHDAMYWYRQDPGQGLRLIYYSQIVNDFQKGDIAEGYSVSREKKESFPLTVTSAQKNPTAFYLCASKGGPGTSGTINSYNEQFFGPGTRLTVL.